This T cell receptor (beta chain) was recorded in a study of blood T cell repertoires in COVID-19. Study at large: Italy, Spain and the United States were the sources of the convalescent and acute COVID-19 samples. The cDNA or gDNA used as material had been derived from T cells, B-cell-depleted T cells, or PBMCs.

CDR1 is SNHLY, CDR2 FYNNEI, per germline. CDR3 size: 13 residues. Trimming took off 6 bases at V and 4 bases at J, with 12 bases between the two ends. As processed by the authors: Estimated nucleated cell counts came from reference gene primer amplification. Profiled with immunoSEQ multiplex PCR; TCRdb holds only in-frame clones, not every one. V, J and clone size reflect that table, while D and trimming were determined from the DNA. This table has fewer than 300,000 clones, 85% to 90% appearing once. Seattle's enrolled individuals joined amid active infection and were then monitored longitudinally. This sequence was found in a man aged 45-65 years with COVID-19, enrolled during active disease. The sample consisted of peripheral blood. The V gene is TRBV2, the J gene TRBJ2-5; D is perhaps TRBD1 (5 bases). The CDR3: CASRDNPVETQYF. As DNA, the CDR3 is TGTGCCAGCAGGGACAATCCCGTAGAGACCCAGTACTTC.